Detailed here is one T cell receptor beta chain. Its specificity is unknown. This sample is part of a study of beta chain features in type 1 diabetes. Study-wide results and caveats: TCRB CDR3s were moderately but significantly shorter in Type 1 diabetes patients in all four CD4+ subsets. The cDNA sequencing approach could over-represent high-TCR-expressing cells.

The whole isolated RNA underwent reverse transcription, so sequencing captured expressed TCRB transcripts. Assay: immunoSEQ multiplex PCR; the TCRdb copy retains only in-frame clones and omits some. The sample has 130,000 to 150,000 clones, about 44% seen once; the top ten hold roughly 0.42%. The sample taken for sequencing was Tregs from blood. This clonotype was sampled from a man between 18 and 35 years old in good health.

The DNA for the CDR3 is TGTGCCAGCAGCAATCCACAGGGTCGGGAAAAACTGTTTTTT. As protein: CASSNPQGREKLFF. The V gene is TRBV7-6, the J gene TRBJ1-4, with TRBD1 as a possible D gene (6 bases). Trimming took 5 bases from V and 8 from J, leaving 15 bases between them. The V gene's germline CDR1 is SGHVS and CDR2 FNYEAQ. The CDR3 spans 14 residues. Based on the CDR3 plus reference TRBV7-6 and TRBJ1-4, the full variable domain is GAGVSQSPRYKVTKRGQDVALRCDPISGHVSLYWYRQALGQGPEFLTYFNYEAQQDKSGLPNDRFSAERPEGSISTLTIQRTEQRDSAMYRCASSNPQGREKLFFGSGTQLSVL.